This T cell receptor (beta chain) was identified during a study of spatial heterogeneity in lung cancer. Turning to the study itself: Detected sequences consistently included more beta-chain ones than alpha-chain ones. The study, taken as a whole, reports: At tumor resection, ubiquitous expanded TCRs were detected in blood more often than later.

Indicated time point: sample taken at primary tumor resection. In each case, whole RNA from tumor, nontumor lung or frozen PBMC was sequenced unsorted. Untreated early-stage non-small cell lung cancer patients, fewer than 85 in total, were the donors. A unique molecular identifier was carried by every single TCR cDNA molecule. TCRdb itself ran the 5' RACE reads through MiXCR, one entry per CDR3 protein. The sample carries 25,000 or so distinct CDR3 sequences, around 9.2% recorded once. Per germline, CDR1 SGHVS and CDR2 FQNEAQ. This CDR3 spans 16 amino acids. The V and J ends lost 3 bases and 8 bases respectively, with 21 bases between them. Comment on this clonotype: Its target is not known.

The sample was PBMCs, taken at surgery. The clonotype comes from a female donor with early-stage non-small cell lung cancer. This chain joins TRBV7-8 and TRBJ2-3; D is ambiguous. CDR3 nucleotides: TGTGCCAGCAGCTTTCAAGAGAGTCTCTTTAGACGTACGCAGTATTTT. It encodes CASSFQESLFRRTQYF.